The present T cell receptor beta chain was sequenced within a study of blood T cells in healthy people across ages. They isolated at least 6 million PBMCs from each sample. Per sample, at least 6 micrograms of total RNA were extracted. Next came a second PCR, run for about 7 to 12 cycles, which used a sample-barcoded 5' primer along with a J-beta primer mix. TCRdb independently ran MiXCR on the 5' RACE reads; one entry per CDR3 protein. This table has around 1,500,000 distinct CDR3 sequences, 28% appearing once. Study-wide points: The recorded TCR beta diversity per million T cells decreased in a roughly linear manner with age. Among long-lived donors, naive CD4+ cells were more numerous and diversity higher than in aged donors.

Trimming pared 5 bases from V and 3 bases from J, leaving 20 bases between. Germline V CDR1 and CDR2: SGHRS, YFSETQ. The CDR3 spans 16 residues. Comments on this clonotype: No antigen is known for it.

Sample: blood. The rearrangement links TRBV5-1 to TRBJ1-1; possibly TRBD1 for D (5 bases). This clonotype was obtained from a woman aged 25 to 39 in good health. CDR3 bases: TGCGCCAGCAGACATATTGGCGGGGTGGGGGACACTGAAGCTTTCTTT. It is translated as CASRHIGGVGDTEAFF.